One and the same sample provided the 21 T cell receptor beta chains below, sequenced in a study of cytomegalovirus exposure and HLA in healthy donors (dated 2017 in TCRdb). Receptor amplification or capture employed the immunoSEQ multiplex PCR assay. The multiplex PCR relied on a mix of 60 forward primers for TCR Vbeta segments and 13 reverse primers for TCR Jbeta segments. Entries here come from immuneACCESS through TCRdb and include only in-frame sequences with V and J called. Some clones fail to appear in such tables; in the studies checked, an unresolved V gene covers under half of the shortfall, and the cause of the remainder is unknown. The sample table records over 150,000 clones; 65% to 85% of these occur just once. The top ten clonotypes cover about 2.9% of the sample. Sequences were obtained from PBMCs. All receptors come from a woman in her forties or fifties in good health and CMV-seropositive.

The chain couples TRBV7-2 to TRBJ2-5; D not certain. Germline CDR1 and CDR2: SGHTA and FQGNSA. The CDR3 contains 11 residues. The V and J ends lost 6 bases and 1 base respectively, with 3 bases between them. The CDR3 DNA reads TGTGCCAGCAGGGCCCAAGAGACCCAGTACTTC. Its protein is CASRAQETQYF.

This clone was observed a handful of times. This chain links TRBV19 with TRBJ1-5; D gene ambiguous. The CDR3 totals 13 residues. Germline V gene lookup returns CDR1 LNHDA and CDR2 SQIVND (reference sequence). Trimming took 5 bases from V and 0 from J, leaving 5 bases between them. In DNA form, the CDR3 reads TGTGCCAGTAGTGTCAATAGCAATCAGCCCCAGCATTTT. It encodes CASSVNSNQPQHF.

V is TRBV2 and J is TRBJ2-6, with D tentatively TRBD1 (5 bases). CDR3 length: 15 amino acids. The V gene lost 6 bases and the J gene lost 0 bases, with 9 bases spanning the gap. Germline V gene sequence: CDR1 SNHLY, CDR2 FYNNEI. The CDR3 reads CASSADSSGANVLTF. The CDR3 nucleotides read TGTGCCAGCAGCGCTGACAGCTCTGGGGCCAACGTCCTGACTTTC. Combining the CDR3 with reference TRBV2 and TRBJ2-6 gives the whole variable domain EPEVTQTPSHQVTQMGQEVILRCVPISNHLYFYWYRQILGQKVEFLVSFYNNEISEKSEIFDDQFSVERPDGSNFTLKIRSTKLEDSAMYFCASSADSSGANVLTFGAGSRLTVL.

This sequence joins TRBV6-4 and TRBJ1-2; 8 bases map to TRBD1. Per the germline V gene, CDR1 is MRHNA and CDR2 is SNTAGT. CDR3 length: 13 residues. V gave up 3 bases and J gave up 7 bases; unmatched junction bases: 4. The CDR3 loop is CASSEGQGVGYTF. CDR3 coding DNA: TGTGCCAGCAGTGAAGGACAGGGTGTTGGCTACACCTTC.

As DNA, the CDR3 is TGTGCCAGCAGCGCCGCCGGGTTTGAGACCCAGTACTTC. Translation gives CASSAAGFETQYF. The chain couples TRBV11-3 to TRBJ2-5; D gene unclear. The germline V gene has CDR1 SGHNT and CDR2 YENEEA. V lost 5 bases, J lost 5 bases, and 12 bases lay in between. The CDR3 spans 13 residues.

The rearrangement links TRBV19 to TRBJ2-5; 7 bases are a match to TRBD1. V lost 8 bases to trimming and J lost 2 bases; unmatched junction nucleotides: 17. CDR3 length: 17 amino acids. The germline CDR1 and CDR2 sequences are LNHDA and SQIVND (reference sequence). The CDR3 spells CASGPSRRGPQQETQYF. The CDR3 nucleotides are TGTGCCAGTGGCCCATCACGTAGGGGGCCGCAACAAGAGACCCAGTACTTC.

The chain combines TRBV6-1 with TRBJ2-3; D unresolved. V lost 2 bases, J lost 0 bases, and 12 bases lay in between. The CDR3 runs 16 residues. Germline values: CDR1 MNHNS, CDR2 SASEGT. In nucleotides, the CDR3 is TGTGCCAGCAGTGAAATGATGGGCTCTAGCACAGATACGCAGTATTTT. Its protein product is CASSEMMGSSTDTQYF.

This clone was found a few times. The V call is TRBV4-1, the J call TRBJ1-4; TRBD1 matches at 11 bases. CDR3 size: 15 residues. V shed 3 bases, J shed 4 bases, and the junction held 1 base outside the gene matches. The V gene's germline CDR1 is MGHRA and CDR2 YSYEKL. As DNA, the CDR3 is TGCGCCAGCAGCCAGGACAGGGGGCTTAATGAAAAACTGTTTTTT. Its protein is CASSQDRGLNEKLFF.

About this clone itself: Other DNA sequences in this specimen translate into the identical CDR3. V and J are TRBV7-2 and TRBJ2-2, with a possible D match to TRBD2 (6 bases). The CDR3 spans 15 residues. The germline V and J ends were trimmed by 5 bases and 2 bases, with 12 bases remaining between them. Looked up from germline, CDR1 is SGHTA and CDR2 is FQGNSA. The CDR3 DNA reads TGTGCCAGCAGCCCCGGGGGATCTAACACCGGGGAGCTGTTTTTT. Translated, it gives CASSPGGSNTGELFF.

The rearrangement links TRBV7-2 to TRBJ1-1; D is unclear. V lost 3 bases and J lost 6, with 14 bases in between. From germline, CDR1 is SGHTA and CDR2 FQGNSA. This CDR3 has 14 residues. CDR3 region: CASSFLTSPAEAFF. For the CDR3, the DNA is TGTGCCAGCAGCTTTTTGACAAGTCCGGCTGAAGCTTTCTTT.

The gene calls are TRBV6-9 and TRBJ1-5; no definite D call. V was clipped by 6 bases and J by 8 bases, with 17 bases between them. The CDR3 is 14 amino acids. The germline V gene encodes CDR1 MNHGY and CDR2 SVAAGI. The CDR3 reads CASRVSTFLEPQHF. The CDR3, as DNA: TGTGCCAGCAGGGTTTCTACTTTCTTAGAGCCCCAGCATTTT.

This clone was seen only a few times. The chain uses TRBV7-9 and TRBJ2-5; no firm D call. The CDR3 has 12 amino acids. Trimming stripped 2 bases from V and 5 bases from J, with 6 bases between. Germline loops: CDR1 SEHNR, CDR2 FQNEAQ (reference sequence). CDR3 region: CASSLTQETQYF. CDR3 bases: TGTGCCAGCAGCTTAACACAGGAGACCCAGTACTTC.

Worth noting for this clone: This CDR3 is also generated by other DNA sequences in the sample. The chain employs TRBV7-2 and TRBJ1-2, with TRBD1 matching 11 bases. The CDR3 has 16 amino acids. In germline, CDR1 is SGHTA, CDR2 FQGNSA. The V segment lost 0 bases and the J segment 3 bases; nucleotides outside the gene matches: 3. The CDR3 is CASSLASGQGDYGYTF. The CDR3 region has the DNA TGTGCCAGCAGCTTAGCCTCGGGACAGGGGGACTATGGCTACACCTTC.

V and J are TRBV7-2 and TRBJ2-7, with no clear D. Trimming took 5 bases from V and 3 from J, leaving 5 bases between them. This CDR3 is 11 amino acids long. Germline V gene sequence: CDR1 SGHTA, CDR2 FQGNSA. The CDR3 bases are TGTGCCAGCAGCGCGCTCTACGAGCAGTACTTC. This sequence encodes CASSALYEQYF.

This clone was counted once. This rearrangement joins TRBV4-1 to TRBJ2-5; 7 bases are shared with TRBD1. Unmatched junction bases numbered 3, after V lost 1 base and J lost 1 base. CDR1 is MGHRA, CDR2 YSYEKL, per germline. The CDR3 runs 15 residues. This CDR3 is CASSQAGTAQETQYF. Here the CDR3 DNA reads TGCGCCAGCAGCCAAGCAGGGACAGCCCAAGAGACCCAGTACTTC.

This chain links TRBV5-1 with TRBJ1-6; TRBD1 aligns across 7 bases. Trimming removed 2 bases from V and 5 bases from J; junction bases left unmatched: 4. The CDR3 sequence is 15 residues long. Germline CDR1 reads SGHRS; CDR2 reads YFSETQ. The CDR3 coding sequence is TGCGCCAGCAGCTTACAGGGGCGGGATAATTCACCCCTCCACTTT. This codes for CASSLQGRDNSPLHF.

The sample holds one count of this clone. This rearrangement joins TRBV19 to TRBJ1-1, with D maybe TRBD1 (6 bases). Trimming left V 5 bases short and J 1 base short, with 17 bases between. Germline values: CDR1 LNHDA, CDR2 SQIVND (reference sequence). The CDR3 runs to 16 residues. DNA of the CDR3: TGTGCCAGTAGTCTCCACGGGGGGCGAAAGAACACTGAAGCTTTCTTT. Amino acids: CASSLHGGRKNTEAFF.

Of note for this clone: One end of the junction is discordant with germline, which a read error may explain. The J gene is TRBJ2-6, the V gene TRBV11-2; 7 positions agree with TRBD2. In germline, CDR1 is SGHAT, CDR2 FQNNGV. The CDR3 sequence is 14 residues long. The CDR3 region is CASGGGSGANGLTF. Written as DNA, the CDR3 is TGTGCCAGTGGGGGGGGTTCTGGGGCCAACGGCCTGACTTTC.

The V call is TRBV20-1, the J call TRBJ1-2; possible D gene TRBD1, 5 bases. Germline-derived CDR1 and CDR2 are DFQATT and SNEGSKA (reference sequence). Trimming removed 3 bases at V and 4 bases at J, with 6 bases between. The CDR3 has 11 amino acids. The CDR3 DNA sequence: TGCAGTGCTAGGGGGCTCTATGGCTACACCTTC. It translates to CSARGLYGYTF.

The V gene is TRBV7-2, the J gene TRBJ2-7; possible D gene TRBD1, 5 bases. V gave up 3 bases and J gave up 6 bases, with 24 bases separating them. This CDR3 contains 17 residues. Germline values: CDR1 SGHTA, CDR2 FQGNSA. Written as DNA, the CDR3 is TGTGCCAGCAGCTTGGCGTTGGGGCCAAGCGCGTTGGGCGAGCAGTACTTC. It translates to CASSLALGPSALGEQYF.

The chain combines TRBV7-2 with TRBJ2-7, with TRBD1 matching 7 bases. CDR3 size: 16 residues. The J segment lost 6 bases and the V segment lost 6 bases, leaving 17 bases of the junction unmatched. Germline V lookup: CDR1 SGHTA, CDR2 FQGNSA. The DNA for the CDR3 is TGTGCCAGCAGTTTGCGCACAGGGGATGGGGCCAGCGAGCAGTACTTC. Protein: CASSLRTGDGASEQYF.